These 19 T cell receptor beta chains were sequenced from one sample in a study of shared clonotypes between healthy human individuals. Libraries were prepared by immunoSEQ multiplex PCR; TCRdb keeps only in-frame clonotypes and omits some of them. The sample records roughly 2,500,000 clones, approximately 94% being singletons. The sequenced material came from naive CD4+ T cells from PBMCs. Subset described: CD45RA+ positively selected. The receptor set was obtained from a man in his late teens or twenties in good health. Some clones in this sample may be carry-over from other donors' samples.

The chain employs TRBV6-5 and TRBJ2-7; 8 bases align to TRBD1. CDR1 is MNHEY and CDR2 is SVGAGI in the germline V gene. The length of the CDR3 is 15 residues. The J segment lost 2 bases and the V segment lost 5 bases, leaving 8 bases of the junction unmatched. CDR3 DNA: TGTGCCAGCAGTGCCACCCGACAGGGGCCCTACGAGCAGTACTTC. Translation: CASSATRQGPYEQYF.

This sequence joins TRBV19 and TRBJ1-3, with 7 bases lining up with TRBD1. This CDR3 has 15 amino acids. J was trimmed by 2 bases and V by 7 bases; bases with no gene match: 8. The germline gives CDR1 LNHDA, CDR2 SQIVND (reference sequence). CDR3 nucleotide sequence: TGTGCCAGTAACCCGACAGGGTATGCTGGAAACACCATATATTTT. Translation gives CASNPTGYAGNTIYF.

The chain has TRBV18 and TRBJ2-7; 10 bases are a match to TRBD2. Germline V CDR1 and CDR2: KGHSH, LQKENI. This CDR3 is 15 amino acids long. V shed 2 bases and J 2 bases; nucleotides not matched to a gene: 3. The CDR3 region has the DNA TGTGCCAGCTCACCAGGGACTAGCGAAGCCTACGAGCAGTACTTC. Translation: CASSPGTSEAYEQYF.

The chain couples TRBV6-5 to TRBJ2-7; the D gene is possibly TRBD2 (5 bases). CDR1 and CDR2 from the germline V gene are MNHEY and SVGAGI. The CDR3 contains 15 residues. V gave up 4 bases and J gave up 2 bases, with 15 bases separating them. The CDR3 DNA sequence: TGTGCCAGCAGTTCGTCCGGGATTGTACCCTACGAGCAGTACTTC. Translation gives CASSSSGIVPYEQYF.

The J gene is TRBJ1-6, the V gene TRBV27; no definite D call. V was clipped by 6 bases and J by 8 bases, with 11 bases between them. CDR1 MNHEY and CDR2 SMNVEV come from the germline V gene (reference sequence). This CDR3 is built from 13 residues. CDR3 sequence reads: CASRARTDSPLHF. CDR3 bases: TGTGCCAGCAGGGCCAGAACTGATTCACCCCTCCACTTT.

The chain couples TRBV2 to TRBJ2-2; TRBD1 aligns across 8 bases. This CDR3 has 14 residues. Trimming removed 9 bases from V and 0 bases from J; junction bases left unmatched: 3. The germline V gene has CDR1 SNHLY and CDR2 FYNNEI. The CDR3 DNA follows: TGTGCCAGTAGGGACAGGACGAACACCGGGGAGCTGTTTTTT. Translating gives CASRDRTNTGELFF.

As for this clone: No DNA is shown, since the ends of the CDR3 on it are uncertain; the CDR3 is the one TCRdb lists. The gene calls are TRBV25-1 and TRBJ1-4. CDR1 MGHDK and CDR2 SYGVNS come from the germline V gene. A total of 14 residues make up the CDR3, ends included. The CDR3 is CASSLERDDEKLFF.

The chain carries TRBV7-2 and TRBJ2-5; D might be TRBD2 (5 bases). Germline CDR1 is SGHTA and CDR2 is FQGNSA. The V gene lost 5 bases and the J gene lost 0 bases, with 7 bases spanning the gap. This CDR3 has 13 amino acids. CDR3 sequence reads: CASSRGNQETQYF. CDR3 bases: TGTGCCAGCAGCCGGGGAAACCAAGAGACCCAGTACTTC. Variable domain in full (rest from reference TRBV7-2 and TRBJ2-5): GAGVSQSPSNKVTEKGKDVELRCDPISGHTALYWYRQSLGQGLEFLIYFQGNSAPDKSGLPSDRFSAERTGGSVSTLTIQRTQQEDSAVYLCASSRGNQETQYFGPGTRLLVL.

The rearrangement links TRBV30 to TRBJ2-2; perhaps TRBD2 as D (6 bases). The ends were cut back, 1 base at V and 5 bases at J, with 14 bases in the middle. The CDR3 runs to 15 residues. The V gene's germline CDR1 is GTSNPN and CDR2 SVGIG (reference sequence). The CDR3 coding sequence is TGTGCCTGGAGTGCCGGGACTCCTGTGACCGGGGAGCTGTTTTTT. Translating it yields CAWSAGTPVTGELFF.

This clone was observed once. J is TRBJ2-3 and V is TRBV7-8; the match to TRBD2 covers 14 bases. CDR1 and CDR2 from the germline V gene are SGHVS and FQNEAQ. J gave up 6 bases and V 6 bases, and 2 bases lay outside the gene matches. The CDR3 length is 14 residues. In DNA, the CDR3 is TGTGCCAGCAGAGGACTAGCGGGAGGCGATACGCAGTATTTT. It codes for CASRGLAGGDTQYF.

The chain joins TRBV27 to TRBJ1-1; the D is unclear. Germline values: CDR1 MNHEY, CDR2 SMNVEV (reference sequence). V shed 6 bases and J shed 7 bases, with 15 bases lying between them. The CDR3 length is 13 residues. Written as DNA, the CDR3 is TGTGCCAGCAGGGACGGCTGGTCCCTTGAAGCTTTCTTT. Protein sequence: CASRDGWSLEAFF.

This clone has a single count. The CDR3 spells CASSTSGGNTQYF. CDR3 nucleotide sequence: TGTGCCAGCAGCACTAGCGGGGGAAATACGCAGTATTTT. The rearrangement links TRBV6-6 to TRBJ2-3, with 11 bases that match TRBD2. Germline trimming cut 6 bases from V and 7 bases from J; bases unmatched to any gene: 3. Germline loops: CDR1 MNHNY, CDR2 SVGAGI (reference sequence). The CDR3 has 13 residues.

The chain employs TRBV28 and TRBJ2-5; 8 nucleotides align to TRBD1. Unmatched junction bases numbered 6, after V lost 8 bases and J lost 1 base. Looked up from germline, CDR1 is MDHEN and CDR2 is SYDVKM. This CDR3 has 14 amino acids. The CDR3 sequence is CASVQGASQETQYF. The CDR3 bases are TGTGCCAGCGTTCAGGGGGCAAGCCAAGAGACCCAGTACTTC.

This rearrangement joins TRBV5-1 to TRBJ1-1, with unresolved D. The germline V gene encodes CDR1 SGHRS and CDR2 YFSETQ. V lost 0 bases and J 1 base, leaving 10 bases between the germline ends. This CDR3 is built from 15 residues. The CDR3 region has the DNA TGCGCCAGCAGCTTGGCCGCACAGACGAACACTGAAGCTTTCTTT. Encoded protein: CASSLAAQTNTEAFF.

The J gene is TRBJ1-3, the V gene TRBV5-4, with TRBD1 as a possible D gene (6 bases). V dropped 4 bases and J dropped 4 bases, with 12 bases sitting between them. The germline V gene has CDR1 SGHNT and CDR2 YYREEE (reference sequence). This CDR3 comprises 14 residues. The CDR3 DNA is TGTGCCAGCAGCATACAGGGACCCGGAAACACCATATATTTT. This translates into CASSIQGPGNTIYF.

The chain employs TRBV6-4 and TRBJ2-5, with D tentatively TRBD1 or TRBD2 (5 bases each). The CDR3 consists of 16 residues. In germline, CDR1 is MRHNA, CDR2 SNTAGT. Trimming shortened V by 7 bases and J by 5 bases, and 23 bases separated the two germline ends. The CDR3: CASIGDLTLLPETQYF. For the CDR3, the DNA is TGTGCCAGCATCGGGGACCTCACATTACTCCCCGAGACCCAGTACTTC.

This clone was picked up one time. This chain connects TRBV5-1 to TRBJ1-1; 7 positions match TRBD1. Germline V gene lookup returns CDR1 SGHRS and CDR2 YFSETQ. The CDR3 has 15 residues. V was pared by 6 bases and J by 2 bases, with 10 bases of the junction left unmatched. The CDR3, as DNA: TGCGCCAGCAACCCGATAGGGACAGCTAACACTGAAGCTTTCTTT. This sequence encodes CASNPIGTANTEAFF.

This clone has just a few counts. The chain is built from TRBV29-1 and TRBJ1-2; 8 nucleotides agree with TRBD1. Germline values: CDR1 SQVTM, CDR2 ANQGSEA. V was clipped by 5 bases and J by 8 bases; unmatched bases: 7. CDR3 length equals 12 residues. The chain's CDR3 is CSVTGQGQGYTF. The CDR3 DNA reads as TGCAGCGTTACCGGACAGGGACAAGGCTACACCTTC.

V and J are TRBV6-1 and TRBJ1-3; 11 bases map to TRBD1. V lost 6 bases and J lost 8; bases outside the gene matches: 9. The germline CDR1 and CDR2 sequences are MNHNS and SASEGT. The CDR3 loop spans 15 amino acids. The CDR3 reads CASSPGQGAFDTIYF. As DNA, the CDR3 is TGTGCCAGCAGCCCAGGACAGGGGGCTTTTGACACCATATATTTT.